One and the same sample provided the 29 T cell receptor beta chains below, sequenced in a study of blood T cells in healthy people across ages. A second PCR, run for roughly 6 to 11 cycles, used a sample-barcoded 5' primer plus a J-beta primer mix. TCRdb reanalysed the 5' RACE reads using MiXCR and keeps one entry per CDR3 protein. The sample lists 1.5 million to 2 million distinct CDR3 sequences; roughly 32% were seen once. The specimen was blood. These receptors originate from a woman in her thirties in good health.

This clonotype has just a few counts. V usage is TRBV20-1 and J usage is TRBJ1-6, with 10 bases aligning to TRBD1. Looked up from germline, CDR1 is DFQATT and CDR2 is SNEGSKA (reference sequence). The CDR3 is 13 amino acids. Trimming took 5 bases from V and 9 from J; bases not matched to a gene: 4. CDR3 region: CSASRDRGSPLHF. DNA of the CDR3: TGCAGTGCTTCCCGGGACAGGGGTTCACCCCTCCACTTT.

This clonotype was seen at least ten times. The chain is built from TRBV6-8 and TRBJ2-5; no clear D gene. The CDR3 contains 14 residues. Germline CDR1 and CDR2: MNHGY and SAAAGT. V was cut by 9 bases and J by 0 bases, with 14 bases left in between. The CDR3: CARNLGQYQETQYF. DNA of the CDR3: TGTGCCAGGAATTTAGGGCAGTACCAAGAGACCCAGTACTTC.

At least ten counts were recorded for this clonotype. The rearrangement joins TRBV29-1 to TRBJ2-1, with D tentatively TRBD1 or TRBD2 (6 bases each). Trimming shortened V by 6 bases and J by 7 bases, and 13 bases separated the two germline ends. Germline CDR1 reads SQVTM; CDR2 reads ANQGSEA. The length of the CDR3 is 12 residues. This CDR3 is CSVGGRGNEQFF. CDR3 nucleotide sequence: TGCAGCGTAGGGGGGAGAGGAAATGAGCAGTTCTTC.

This clonotype was counted between two and nine times. V and J are TRBV30 and TRBJ2-7; 7 bases fit TRBD1. Looked up from germline, CDR1 is GTSNPN and CDR2 is SVGIG (reference sequence). The J segment lost 7 bases and the V segment lost 4 bases, leaving 13 bases of the junction unmatched. The CDR3 is made up of 14 amino acids. In DNA form, the CDR3 reads TGTGCCTGGAACAGGGGAATCGGAAGGGGAGAGCAGTACTTC. Encoded protein: CAWNRGIGRGEQYF.

The rearrangement joins TRBV6-5 to TRBJ2-5, with 11 positions matching TRBD1. CDR1 is MNHEY and CDR2 is SVGAGI in the germline V gene. The CDR3 spans 18 residues. V lost 0 bases and J lost 5; bases outside the gene matches: 11. The CDR3 reads CASSYSGRGQGARETQYF. CDR3 DNA: TGTGCCAGCAGTTACTCGGGTCGAGGACAGGGGGCGCGCGAGACCCAGTACTTC.

The gene calls are TRBV7-9 and TRBJ1-4; unclear D gene. The germline CDR1 and CDR2 sequences are SEHNR and FQNEAQ (reference sequence). Trimming cost V 3 bases and J 8 bases, with 10 bases left between them. The CDR3 length is 13 residues. CDR3 sequence (DNA): TGTGCCAGCAGCTTCTCTGGAGGGGAAAAACTGTTTTTT. This translates into CASSFSGGEKLFF.

CDR3 nucleotides: TGTGCCAGCAGCCAAGCGCCGACTTTCGCCTACAATGAGCAGTTCTTC. Amino acids: CASSQAPTFAYNEQFF. This chain links TRBV4-2 with TRBJ2-1; D is unclear. The CDR3 is made up of 16 amino acids. V gave up 1 base and J gave up 2 bases, with 12 bases separating them. CDR1 and CDR2 from the germline V gene are LGHNA and YNFKEQ.

This chain joins TRBV15 and TRBJ2-5; D not certain. The V gene's germline CDR1 is LNHNV and CDR2 YYDKDF (reference sequence). The CDR3 loop spans 15 amino acids. Trimming took 4 bases from V and 5 from J, leaving 17 bases between them. The CDR3 loop reads CATSIDTAVGETQYF. The CDR3 nucleotides are TGTGCCACCAGCATAGACACCGCCGTCGGGGAGACCCAGTACTTC.

This chain connects TRBV12-3 or TRBV12-4 to TRBJ2-5, with 14 bases matching TRBD2. This CDR3 is built from 18 residues. V gave up 5 bases and J gave up 2 bases; unmatched junction bases: 10. In nucleotides, the CDR3 is TGTGCCAGCAGTCCCAGGGGACTAGCGGGAGACAATCAAGAGACCCAGTACTTC. It translates to CASSPRGLAGDNQETQYF.

This clonotype was seen at least ten times. V and J are TRBV29-1 and TRBJ2-6, with D possibly being TRBD1 or TRBD2 (6 bases each). This CDR3 spans 16 amino acids. Trimming pared 5 bases from V and 0 bases from J, leaving 14 bases between. Per germline, CDR1 SQVTM and CDR2 ANQGSEA. In DNA, the CDR3 is TGCAGCGTTACCCTCGGGGGCTTCTCTGGGGCCAACGTCCTGACTTTC. It codes for CSVTLGGFSGANVLTF.

This clonotype turned up a few times. The gene calls are TRBV6-1 and TRBJ2-3; 7 bases are a match to TRBD2. J gave up 2 bases and V 4 bases, and 6 bases lay outside the gene matches. CDR1 and CDR2 (germline): MNHNS, SASEGT. This CDR3 spans 15 amino acids. The CDR3, as DNA: TGTGCCAGCAGTGCCGAGCGGGGCCTCACAGATACGCAGTATTTT. Protein: CASSAERGLTDTQYF.

V usage is TRBV7-8 and J usage is TRBJ2-7, with D possibly matching TRBD2 (5 bases). V was clipped by 1 base and J by 2 bases, with 15 bases between them. This CDR3 spans 16 amino acids. Germline CDR1 reads SGHVS; CDR2 reads FQNEAQ. Here the CDR3 reads CASSLDSRALTYEQYF. The CDR3 DNA sequence: TGTGCCAGCAGCTTAGACTCGCGGGCCCTAACCTACGAGCAGTACTTC.

The V gene is TRBV7-9, the J gene TRBJ1-1; perhaps TRBD1 as D (5 bases). This CDR3 spans 12 amino acids. Trimming removed 3 bases at V and 6 bases at J, with 8 bases between. Per germline, CDR1 SEHNR and CDR2 FQNEAQ (reference sequence). CDR3 in DNA: TGTGCCAGCAGCTTGGGGGACCCTGAAGCTTTCTTT. It translates to CASSLGDPEAFF.

This clonotype appeared a few times. The chain couples TRBV20-1 to TRBJ1-5; 8 nucleotides agree with TRBD1. This CDR3 is built from 14 residues. Germline assignment: CDR1 DFQATT and CDR2 SNEGSKA (reference sequence). The trim removed 5 bases at V and 1 base at J, leaving 4 bases unmatched. The CDR3, as DNA: TGCAGTGCTCAGACAGGGGTAAGCAATCAGCCCCAGCATTTT. This encodes CSAQTGVSNQPQHF.

This clonotype showed up just a few times. The CDR3 here is CASSYQGGAAEQYF. DNA for the CDR3: TGTGCCAGCAGCTATCAGGGAGGAGCTGCCGAGCAGTACTTC. This rearrangement joins TRBV7-9 to TRBJ2-7; TRBD2 might be the D (6 bases). Germline V gene data show CDR1 as SEHNR and CDR2 as FQNEAQ (reference sequence). V was pared by 4 bases and J by 6 bases, with 16 bases between. This CDR3 has 14 amino acids.

This clonotype has only a few counts. The chain couples TRBV7-9 to TRBJ2-2, with D possibly TRBD1 on 6 matching bases. The germline CDR1 and CDR2 sequences are SEHNR and FQNEAQ (reference sequence). This CDR3 contains 17 residues. The V end lost 5 bases, the J end lost 0 bases, and 16 bases lay between the germline ends. The CDR3, as DNA: TGTGCCAGCAGCCCCCGAACAGGGCTCGCGAACACCGGGGAGCTGTTTTTT. Translation: CASSPRTGLANTGELFF.

There are a few counts of this clonotype. The chain carries TRBV3-1 and TRBJ1-5; the D gene is possibly TRBD1 (6 bases). This CDR3 comprises 14 residues. V lost 1 base and J 6 bases, leaving 10 bases between the germline ends. Germline-derived CDR1 and CDR2 are LGHDT and YNNKEL (reference sequence). CDR3 in DNA: TGTGCCAGCAGCCAAGGGGGGCCAGGTCAGCCCCAGCATTTT. Translating it yields CASSQGGPGQPQHF. Filled out from reference TRBV3-1 and TRBJ1-5, the complete variable domain reads DTAVSQTPKYLVTQMGNDKSIKCEQNLGHDTMYWYKQDSKKFLKIMFSYNNKELIINETVPNRFSPKSPDKAHLNLHINSLELGDSAVYFCASSQGGPGQPQHFGDGTRLSIL.

This chain links TRBV27 with TRBJ2-1; 7 positions match TRBD2. The CDR3 spans 11 residues. The V gene's germline CDR1 is MNHEY and CDR2 SMNVEV (reference sequence). V dropped 7 bases and J dropped 7; count of bases not matched to a gene: 1. The CDR3 reads CASNSGNEQFF. In nucleotides, the CDR3 is TGTGCCAGCAATAGCGGGAATGAGCAGTTCTTC.

This clonotype was seen more than once but under ten times. A read error is possible here, since a much larger clone lies one base away. The V and J genes are TRBV2 and TRBJ2-7, with 8 bases identical to TRBD1. From germline, CDR1 is SNHLY and CDR2 FYNNEI. V gave up 7 bases and J gave up 2 bases; unmatched junction bases: 4. CDR3 length: 13 amino acids. CDR3 in DNA: TGTGCCAGCAACCGGGACAGGACCTACGAGCAGTACTTC. It translates to CASNRDRTYEQYF.

The chain joins TRBV20-1 to TRBJ2-7; D possibly uses TRBD1 or TRBD2 (5 bases each). The CDR3 loop spans 15 amino acids. CDR1 is DFQATT and CDR2 is SNEGSKA in the germline V gene (reference sequence). V lost 4 bases to trimming and J lost 1 base, with 17 bases between them. Written as DNA, the CDR3 is TGCAGTGCTACAAACCCCGGGGCAGGGTCCTACGAGCAGTACTTC. Translated: CSATNPGAGSYEQYF.

In its sample, this clonotype was seen many times. This chain uses TRBV27 with TRBJ2-3; the match to TRBD2 covers 9 bases. CDR1 is MNHEY, CDR2 SMNVEV, per germline (reference sequence). CDR3 length: 16 amino acids. J was trimmed by 4 bases and V by 2 bases; bases with no gene match: 7. The CDR3 loop reads CASSLVAGDAADTQYF. Here the CDR3 DNA reads TGTGCCAGCAGTTTAGTAGCGGGAGACGCCGCAGATACGCAGTATTTT.

A few counts support this clonotype. This chain links TRBV3-1 with TRBJ2-7; 10 bases fit TRBD2. The CDR3 contains 16 residues. Germline lookup yields CDR1 LGHDT and CDR2 YNNKEL (reference sequence). V shed 5 bases, J shed 4 bases, and the junction held 11 bases outside the gene matches. Here the CDR3 DNA reads TGTGCCAGCAGCTCTTCTAGCGGGAGTGGGGGATACGAGCAGTACTTC. Translated, it gives CASSSSSGSGGYEQYF.

The table lists this clonotype with a few counts. The J gene is TRBJ1-5, the V gene TRBV27; tentatively, D is TRBD1 (6 bases). V was shortened by 6 bases and J by 8 bases, with 14 bases between the two germline ends. The germline V gene encodes CDR1 MNHEY and CDR2 SMNVEV (reference sequence). This CDR3 region has 13 residues. The CDR3 reads CASSTGFFEPQHF. The DNA for the CDR3 is TGTGCCAGCAGCACAGGGTTTTTTGAGCCCCAGCATTTT.

In its sample, this clonotype was seen a few times. The chain uses TRBV10-3 and TRBJ1-2; possible D gene TRBD1, 5 bases. V was clipped by 0 bases and J by 4 bases, with 12 bases between them. This CDR3 region has 15 residues. The germline gives CDR1 ENHRY, CDR2 SYGVKD. DNA of the CDR3: TGTGCCATCAGTGAGTCGGTACAGGTTCGCTATGGCTACACCTTC. This codes for CAISESVQVRYGYTF.

This clonotype was observed a few times. CDR3 DNA: TGCAGTGCTCCCCTAGTCAACGGGGGGGCCAGAGATACGCAGTATTTT. It encodes CSAPLVNGGARDTQYF. The genes are TRBV20-1 and TRBJ2-3; 8 nucleotides agree with TRBD2. After removal of 5 bases from V and 5 bases from J, the junction contained 15 bases not matched to a gene. The CDR3 runs to 16 residues. Germline CDR1 reads DFQATT; CDR2 reads SNEGSKA (reference sequence).

This clonotype was observed once. The chain couples TRBV9 to TRBJ2-5; a weak D match, TRBD1 (6 bases). This CDR3 contains 13 residues. Germline V CDR1 and CDR2: SGDLS, YYNGEE. V lost 3 bases to trimming and J lost 11 bases, with 17 bases between them. The CDR3 loop reads CASSDSPGDAQYF. CDR3 sequence (DNA): TGTGCCAGCAGCGATTCACCAGGGGACGCGCAGTACTTC.

This chain links TRBV10-3 with TRBJ2-7; a weak D match, TRBD1 (5 bases). The CDR3 extends over 10 amino acids. The ends were cut back, 10 bases at V and 7 bases at J, with 11 bases in the middle. Germline values: CDR1 ENHRY, CDR2 SYGVKD. For the CDR3, the DNA is TGTGCCACCTGGGGCTTGGAGCAGTACTTC. It specifies CATWGLEQYF.

This clonotype was seen a few times. The rearrangement links TRBV20-1 to TRBJ2-7, with D tentatively TRBD1 (6 bases). The germline V and J ends were trimmed by 3 bases and 6 bases, with 15 bases remaining between them. This CDR3 spans 13 amino acids. Germline CDR1 and CDR2: DFQATT and SNEGSKA (reference sequence). The CDR3 region is CSASGQYPGEQYF. The CDR3 nucleotides read TGCAGTGCTAGTGGACAGTACCCCGGCGAGCAGTACTTC.

This clonotype appeared a few times. The rearrangement uses TRBV7-9 and TRBJ1-4, with TRBD1 as a possible D gene (6 bases). The V end lost 5 bases, the J end lost 5 bases, and 12 bases lay between the germline ends. Germline assignment: CDR1 SEHNR and CDR2 FQNEAQ (reference sequence). The CDR3 is 14 amino acids. The DNA of the CDR3 is TGTGCCAGCAGCAAAAGGACAGAAAATGAAAAACTGTTTTTT. Translation: CASSKRTENEKLFF.